One and the same sample provided the 17 T cell receptor beta chains below, sequenced in a study of T cells after yellow fever vaccination (dated by TCRdb to between 2018 and 2021). In the paper's terms, the treatment or condition label means: live attenuated yellow fever vaccine strain. The protocol used for the library was 5' RACE. Sequencer: Illumina HiSeq 2500. TCRdb ran its own pipeline on the public reads, namely fastp trimming at Q25 and MiXCR clone calling, and kept in-frame beta chains. For every CDR3 protein sequence, its rows merge into one entry that carries the most common genes and DNA. The sample table lists approximately 550,000 distinct CDR3 sequences, roughly a fifth of them with a count of one. Over 11% of the sample rests with the top ten. Material: PBMCs, obtained 15 days after the yellow fever booster vaccination. The source of these receptors is a man younger than 40 who received the YFV17D yellow fever vaccine.

In its sample, this clonotype was seen a few times. V gene TRBV12-3 or TRBV12-4 combines with J gene TRBJ2-1; tentatively, D is TRBD2 (5 bases). V lost 3 bases, J lost 8 bases, and 11 bases lay in between. The CDR3 has 13 amino acids. The CDR3 nucleotides are TGTGCCAGCAGTTTGGCGGCTAGCTATGAGCAGTTCTTC. Its translation is CASSLAASYEQFF.

Only a few counts were recorded for this clonotype. The chain is built from TRBV3-1 and TRBJ1-4; 7 positions match TRBD1. This CDR3 is 16 amino acids long. Germline-derived CDR1 and CDR2 are LGHDT and YNNKEL (reference sequence). Trimming took 5 bases from V and 2 from J; bases not matched to a gene: 8. The CDR3 here is CASSYTGAATNEKLFF. The CDR3 DNA is TGTGCCAGCAGCTATACAGGGGCGGCGACTAATGAAAAACTGTTTTTT.

This clonotype was picked up a small number of times. J is TRBJ2-1 and V is TRBV29-1, with 12 bases aligning to TRBD2. Germline lookup yields CDR1 SQVTM and CDR2 ANQGSEA. Trimming took 2 bases from V and 12 from J; bases not matched to a gene: 8. The CDR3 sequence is 14 residues long. Written as DNA, the CDR3 is TGCAGCGTTGAACGGAAACTAGCGGGAGGCGTGCAGTTCTTC. Translated, it gives CSVERKLAGGVQFF.

This clonotype was seen a few times. The V and J genes are TRBV7-2 and TRBJ2-3, with 9 positions matching TRBD2. Germline loops: CDR1 SGHTA, CDR2 FQGNSA. Trimming cost V 2 bases and J 6 bases; bases outside gene matches: 12. The CDR3 consists of 17 residues. The CDR3 region has the DNA TGTGCCAGCAGCTTATTGCCTAGCGGGATAGCCCCCGATACGCAGTATTTT. Protein: CASSLLPSGIAPDTQYF.

The chain uses TRBV3-1 and TRBJ1-2; D possibly corresponds to TRBD1 (5 bases). Trimming stripped 1 base from V and 8 bases from J, with 14 bases between. Germline loops: CDR1 LGHDT, CDR2 YNNKEL (reference sequence). The CDR3 is 14 amino acids. The CDR3 is CASSQATGGGGYTF. The CDR3 nucleotides read TGTGCCAGCAGCCAAGCAACAGGTGGAGGGGGCTACACCTTC.

This rearrangement joins TRBV7-2 to TRBJ2-2, with a weak D call TRBD1 (6 bases). The V gene lost 4 bases and the J gene lost 4 bases, with 10 bases spanning the gap. Germline V gives CDR1 SGHTA, CDR2 FQGNSA. This CDR3 comprises 14 residues. CDR3 residues: CASSYTGTTGELFF. CDR3 bases: TGTGCCAGCAGCTATACAGGGACCACCGGGGAGCTGTTTTTT.

This clonotype appeared a few times. The J gene is TRBJ2-3, the V gene TRBV7-8; D is uncertain. Germline loops: CDR1 SGHVS, CDR2 FQNEAQ. The germline V and J ends were trimmed by 5 bases and 4 bases, with 7 bases remaining between them. This CDR3 comprises 12 residues. Written as DNA, the CDR3 is TGTGCCAGCAGCCCATTCGCAGATACGCAGTATTTT. Encoded protein: CASSPFADTQYF.

This clonotype appeared many times. The gene calls are TRBV29-1 and TRBJ1-1; D is uncertain. Germline lookup yields CDR1 SQVTM and CDR2 ANQGSEA. Trimming took 3 bases from V and 9 from J, leaving 14 bases between them. This CDR3 is built from 12 residues. As DNA, the CDR3 is TGCAGCGTTGATAAGGATGGGGTGAAAGCTTTCTTT. Translated: CSVDKDGVKAFF.

This chain's CDR3 is CSARDQSGANVLTF. The CDR3 bases are TGCAGTGCTAGAGATCAAAGTGGGGCCAACGTCCTGACTTTC. The J gene is TRBJ2-6, the V gene TRBV20-1; D remains ambiguous. CDR1 is DFQATT, CDR2 SNEGSKA, per germline (reference sequence). The germline V and J ends were trimmed by 0 bases and 3 bases, with 6 bases remaining between them. This CDR3 contains 14 residues.

The V gene is TRBV20-1, the J gene TRBJ1-1; D perhaps matches TRBD1 (5 bases). The CDR3 is 13 residues long. The V end lost 6 bases, the J end lost 2 bases, and 13 bases lay between the germline ends. From germline, CDR1 is DFQATT and CDR2 SNEGSKA (reference sequence). The CDR3 DNA reads as TGCAGTGCCGGACACTGGGTAAACACTGAAGCTTTCTTT. Translating gives CSAGHWVNTEAFF.

V usage is TRBV5-1 and J usage is TRBJ2-5; 8 nucleotides match TRBD1. Germline V gene data show CDR1 as SGHRS and CDR2 as YFSETQ. The V gene end was trimmed by 5 bases and the J gene end by 5 bases; junction bases not matched to a gene: 8. There are 14 residues in the CDR3. CDR3 region: CASSSGGFEETQYF. The CDR3 DNA reads as TGCGCCAGCAGTTCAGGGGGCTTCGAGGAGACCCAGTACTTC.

The chain employs TRBV15 and TRBJ2-7; 8 positions agree with TRBD1. Unmatched junction bases numbered 9, after V lost 0 bases and J lost 5 bases. CDR1 LNHNV and CDR2 YYDKDF come from the germline V gene (reference sequence). This CDR3 is 16 amino acids long. The CDR3 loop reads CATSRESRTGPHEQYF. The CDR3 DNA sequence: TGTGCCACCAGCAGAGAAAGTCGGACAGGGCCCCACGAGCAGTACTTC.

This chain joins TRBV27 and TRBJ1-6; 9 bases match TRBD1. The CDR3 covers 16 residues. CDR1 and CDR2 (germline): MNHEY, SMNVEV (reference sequence). Germline trimming cut 5 bases from V and 10 bases from J; bases unmatched to any gene: 12. The CDR3 protein is CASSPTSDRGRSPLHF. In DNA, the CDR3 is TGTGCCAGCAGTCCCACCTCGGACAGGGGCCGGTCACCCCTCCACTTT.

This clonotype was counted a few times. This sequence joins TRBV6-2 or TRBV6-3 and TRBJ2-1; 7 bases are shared with TRBD2. With V trimmed by 6 bases and J by 0 bases, 8 bases remained unmatched. The CDR3 extends over 16 amino acids. Germline CDR1 is MNHEY and CDR2 is SVGEGT. The CDR3 DNA reads as TGTGCCAGCAGCCAGACTAGCACGAGCTCCTACAATGAGCAGTTCTTC. It yields the protein CASSQTSTSSYNEQFF.

This chain links TRBV9 with TRBJ2-1; 8 bases are shared with TRBD2. V lost 4 bases and J lost 0; bases outside the gene matches: 9. The CDR3 totals 17 residues. The germline V gene encodes CDR1 SGDLS and CDR2 YYNGEE. DNA of the CDR3: TGTGCCAGCAGCCCCAGAATCGGGACTAGCTCCTACAATGAGCAGTTCTTC. Translation gives CASSPRIGTSSYNEQFF. Complete variable domain (other parts from reference TRBV9 and TRBJ2-1): DSGVTQTPKHLITATGQRVTLRCSPRSGDLSVYWYQQSLDQGLQFLIQYYNGEERAKGNILERFSAQQFPDLHSELNLSSLELGDSALYFCASSPRIGTSSYNEQFFGPGTRLTVL.

This clonotype was seen more than once but under ten times. The rearrangement joins TRBV4-2 to TRBJ2-7; maybe TRBD1 (6 bases). CDR3 length: 14 residues. Germline CDR1 is LGHNA and CDR2 is YNFKEQ. The V end was cut by 5 bases, the J end by 3 bases, with 14 bases between. For the CDR3, the DNA is TGTGCCAGCAGCAACCGGGACACGTACTACGAGCAGTACTTC. Amino acid sequence: CASSNRDTYYEQYF.

This chain links TRBV12-5 with TRBJ2-3; TRBD2 agrees at 7 bases. V trimming: 5 bases; J trimming: 2 bases; junction bases outside the gene matches: 16. Germline V CDR1 and CDR2: LGHNT, FRNRAP. The CDR3 consists of 18 residues. CDR3 coding DNA: TGTGCTAGTGGTAGGCGAGGGCTAGCGGAGCCCAACACAGATACGCAGTATTTT. It codes for CASGRRGLAEPNTDTQYF.